The rows below give T cell receptor beta chains drawn from one sample of a study of T-cell memory formation after mild COVID-19. In TCRdb, the 5' RACE reads were re-called with MiXCR into one record per CDR3 protein. The table shows 350,000 to 500,000 distinct CDR3 sequences, with about 22% occurring only once. The sequenced material came from PBMCs or a T cell subset sorted from them (not recorded which). Receptor source: an adult woman who had mild COVID-19 (a few samples of this study predate the infection). Cell type and time point are not known. The CDR3 runs from the conserved cysteine through the conserved F or W. D genes are given only for firm matches. A clone size is listed for some rows: how often the clone was seen (once, few, many), or a class if it is expanded.

J gene	V gene	CDR3 length	clone size	D gene	CDR3 protein	CDR3 DNA
TRBJ2-2	TRBV4-2	14	few	NA	CASSQLKGTGELFF	TGTGCCAGCAGCCAACTAAAGGGGACCGGGGAGCTGTTTTTT
TRBJ2-1	TRBV5-1	14	many	NA	CASSPGARYNEQFF	TGCGCCAGCAGCCCCGGGGCTAGGTACAATGAGCAGTTCTTC
TRBJ2-3	TRBV20-1	15	many	NA	CSARDSLGAPDTQYF	TGCAGTGCTAGAGATTCATTGGGAGCCCCGGATACGCAGTATTTT
TRBJ2-1	TRBV5-1	17	few	TRBD2	CASSPPPAGGPRNEQFF	TGCGCCAGCAGCCCTCCACCAGCGGGAGGGCCGAGGAATGAGCAGTTCTTC
TRBJ1-2	TRBV6-5	16	NA	TRBD1	CASSYSGTGATYGYTF	TGTGCCAGCAGTTACTCCGGGACAGGGGCGACCTATGGCTACACCTTC
TRBJ2-1	TRBV7-9	16	NA	TRBD2	CASSPPGGSSYNEQFF	TGTGCCAGCAGCCCCCCCGGGGGGTCCTCCTACAATGAGCAGTTCTTC
TRBJ2-1	TRBV19	15	NA	TRBD2	CASSISSGGNNEQFF	TGTGCCAGTAGTATAAGTAGCGGGGGGAACAATGAGCAGTTCTTC
TRBJ1-1	TRBV5-5	12	NA	NA	CASSEVGTEAFF	TGTGCCAGCAGCGAGGTAGGGACTGAAGCTTTCTTT
TRBJ1-1	TRBV7-7	12	few	NA	CASFWENTEAFF	TGTGCTAGCTTCTGGGAGAACACTGAAGCTTTCTTT
TRBJ1-2	TRBV7-2	14	NA	TRBD1	CASSLTGGGYGYTF	TGTGCCAGCAGCCTTACAGGGGGCGGCTATGGCTACACCTTC
TRBJ1-1	TRBV9	14	NA	NA	CASSVVSGNTEAFF	TGTGCCAGCAGCGTAGTAAGTGGGAACACTGAAGCTTTCTTT
TRBJ1-2	TRBV5-1	15	few	NA	CASSNRDPGVYGYTF	TGCGCCAGCAGCAACCGGGACCCCGGGGTCTATGGCTACACCTTC
TRBJ2-1	TRBV7-3	17	few	NA	CASSLTGWDPASNEQFF	TGTGCCAGCAGCTTAACGGGGTGGGACCCTGCGTCCAATGAGCAGTTCTTC
TRBJ2-7	TRBV24-1	16	NA	TRBD2	CATSDLGLAGTYEQYF	TGTGCCACCAGTGATTTGGGACTAGCGGGAACCTACGAGCAGTACTTC
TRBJ2-3	TRBV2	17	NA	NA	CASSPGLSGGLTDTQYF	TGTGCCAGCAGCCCGGGGTTGTCCGGGGGCCTCACAGATACGCAGTATTTT
TRBJ2-5	TRBV5-1	13	many	NA	CASSLVVGETQYF	TGCGCCAGCAGCTTGGTCGTTGGAGAGACCCAGTACTTC
TRBJ2-7	TRBV30	12	NA	TRBD2	CAWGRVSYEQYF	TGTGCCTGGGGGAGGGTCTCCTACGAGCAGTACTTC
TRBJ1-1	TRBV7-2	15	NA	NA	CASSLGRSLVGSAFF	TGTGCCAGCAGCTTAGGACGGAGCCTGGTGGGGAGTGCTTTCTTT
TRBJ2-5	TRBV10-3	14	NA	NA	CAISEEGLGETQYF	TGTGCCATCAGTGAAGAAGGGTTGGGGGAGACCCAGTACTTC
TRBJ1-2	TRBV6-2/TRBV6-3	13	few	NA	CASSYPGPYGYTF	TGTGCCAGCAGTTACCCTGGACCCTATGGCTACACCTTC
TRBJ2-3	TRBV6-2/TRBV6-3	14	few	NA	CASSYLGAADTQYF	TGTGCCAGCAGTTACCTGGGAGCAGCAGATACGCAGTATTTT
TRBJ2-2	TRBV5-4	17	few	NA	CASSLAGGASGTGELFF	TGTGCCAGCAGCTTGGCTGGGGGGGCAAGTGGAACCGGGGAGCTGTTTTTT
TRBJ1-5	TRBV6-5	13	few	TRBD1	CASRSTGTQPQHF	TGTGCCAGCAGGTCGACAGGGACTCAGCCCCAGCATTTT
TRBJ2-7	TRBV12-3/TRBV12-4	13	NA	NA	CASSFGYLTEQYF	TGTGCCAGCAGTTTCGGTTATCTCACCGAGCAGTACTTC
TRBJ2-7	TRBV5-1	14	NA	NA	CASSLAWGSYEQYF	TGCGCCAGCAGCTTGGCCTGGGGCTCCTACGAGCAGTACTTC
TRBJ2-7	TRBV29-1	14	few	NA	CSVEDPPGAYEQYF	TGCAGCGTTGAAGATCCCCCAGGCGCCTACGAGCAGTACTTC
TRBJ1-6	TRBV5-6	14	few	NA	CASSTSRQNSPLHF	TGTGCCAGCAGCACCTCGCGACAGAATTCACCCCTCCACTTT
TRBJ2-7	TRBV3-1	13	NA	NA	CASSQFPSYEQYF	TGTGCCAGCAGCCAATTCCCCTCCTACGAGCAGTACTTC
TRBJ2-7	TRBV5-1	15	NA	TRBD2	CASSLEGSGSYEQYF	TGCGCCAGCAGCTTGGAGGGTAGCGGGAGCTACGAGCAGTACTTC
TRBJ1-2	TRBV6-1	12	NA	NA	CATSYENYGYTF	TGTGCCACCTCTTACGAGAACTATGGCTACACCTTC
TRBJ2-1	TRBV5-1	16	NA	TRBD1	CASSLGLTGYYNEQFF	TGCGCCAGCAGCTTGGGACTGACAGGGTACTACAATGAGCAGTTCTTC
TRBJ1-1	TRBV4-1	15	few	TRBD1	CASSQARTGMAEAFF	TGCGCCAGCAGCCAAGCCAGGACAGGGATGGCTGAAGCTTTCTTT
TRBJ1-4	TRBV15	16	few	TRBD1	CATSRDRRDRGEKLFF	TGTGCCACCAGCAGAGATCGCCGGGACAGGGGCGAAAAACTGTTTTTT
TRBJ2-7	TRBV29-1	14	NA	NA	CSVWSREGSYEQYF	TGCAGCGTTTGGAGCAGGGAAGGCTCCTACGAGCAGTACTTC
TRBJ2-1	TRBV29-1	14	NA	NA	CSDQREQGRDEQFF	TGCAGCGATCAAAGGGAGCAGGGTAGGGATGAGCAGTTCTTC
TRBJ1-4	TRBV7-2	16	NA	NA	CASSLGLGGGTEKLFF	TGTGCCAGCAGCTTAGGTCTCGGGGGAGGGACTGAAAAACTGTTTTTT
TRBJ1-6	TRBV7-8	15	NA	NA	CASSLALGRNSPLHF	TGTGCCAGCAGCTTAGCGCTGGGGAGAAATTCACCCCTCCACTTT
TRBJ1-5	TRBV20-1	15	NA	TRBD1	CSAADRGGGNQPQHF	TGCAGTGCTGCGGACAGGGGAGGAGGAAATCAGCCCCAGCATTTT
TRBJ1-2	TRBV7-2	16	many	NA	CASSADGFLLSYGYTF	TGTGCCAGCAGCGCGGACGGATTCTTACTGTCTTATGGCTACACCTTC
TRBJ1-1	TRBV6-5	11	few	NA	CASQANTEAFF	TGTGCCAGCCAGGCGAACACTGAAGCTTTCTTT
TRBJ2-1	TRBV15	12	few	TRBD1	CATSRGGQGQFF	TGTGCCACCAGCAGAGGTGGACAGGGGCAGTTCTTC
TRBJ1-1	TRBV3-1	14	few	NA	CASSRGTVNTEAFF	TGTGCCAGCTCACGCGGGACGGTCAACACTGAAGCTTTCTTT
TRBJ2-5	TRBV12-3/TRBV12-4	19	few	TRBD2	CASSLGLAGGPGPEETQYF	TGTGCCAGCAGTTTGGGACTAGCGGGAGGGCCGGGTCCGGAGGAGACCCAGTACTTC
TRBJ2-7	TRBV2	12	NA	TRBD2	CASSIAGGEQYF	TGTGCCAGCAGCATCGCGGGGGGCGAGCAGTACTTC
TRBJ2-2	TRBV12-3/TRBV12-4	15	few	NA	CASSFLRANTGELFF	TGTGCCAGCAGTTTTCTCCGGGCGAACACCGGGGAGCTGTTTTTT
TRBJ2-7	TRBV12-3/TRBV12-4	14	many	TRBD1	CASNSGDSTYEQYF	TGTGCCAGCAACTCTGGGGACAGCACCTACGAGCAGTACTTC
TRBJ2-3	TRBV4-1	17	few	NA	CASSRNRARDPRDTQYF	TGCGCCAGCAGCCGCAACCGGGCCCGGGACCCTAGAGATACGCAGTATTTT
TRBJ1-1	TRBV20-1	18	NA	NA	CSARKWGGSATFSSEAFF	TGCAGTGCTAGAAAATGGGGAGGATCCGCTACCTTTTCTTCTGAAGCTTTCTTT
TRBJ2-1	TRBV14	17	NA	NA	CASSQEAPRTVSNEQFF	TGTGCCAGCAGCCAAGAAGCCCCTAGGACGGTGTCCAATGAGCAGTTCTTC